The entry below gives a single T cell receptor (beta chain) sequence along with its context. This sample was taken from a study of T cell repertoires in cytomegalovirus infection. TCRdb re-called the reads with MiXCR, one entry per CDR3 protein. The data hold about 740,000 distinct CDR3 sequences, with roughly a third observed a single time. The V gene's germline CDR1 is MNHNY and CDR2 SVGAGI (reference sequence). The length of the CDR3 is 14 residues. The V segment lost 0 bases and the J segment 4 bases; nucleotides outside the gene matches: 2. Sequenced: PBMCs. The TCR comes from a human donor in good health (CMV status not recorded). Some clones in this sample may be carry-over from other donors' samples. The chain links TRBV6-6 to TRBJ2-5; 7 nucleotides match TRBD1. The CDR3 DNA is TGTGCCAGCAGTTACTCGTCAGGGGGAGAGACCCAGTACTTC. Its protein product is CASSYSSGGETQYF.